Detailed here is one TCR beta chain. Its antigen is as yet unknown. Measured with immunoSEQ multiplex PCR; TCRdb has only the in-frame clones, and not every one. Among hundreds of thousands of clones listed, more than 70% were seen once. The sample belongs to a study of shared clonotypes between healthy human individuals. The study drew all its donors from Caucasian adults living in Nashville, Tennessee. CDR3 length: 15 residues. Trimming took 0 bases from V and 4 from J; bases not matched to a gene: 3. Germline V gene lookup returns CDR1 SGDLS and CDR2 YYNGEE. General study points: Only a few donors were included, so the genetic and exposure-history diversity represented was limited. It was only blood that was sampled, and tissue repertoires likely differ.

The sequenced material came from memory CD4+ T cells sorted from blood. Subset of the sample: CD45RA-negative fraction. This receptor was obtained from a woman aged 25 to 45 in good health. The chain employs TRBV9 and TRBJ2-2; 7 bases match TRBD2. CDR3 loop: CASSVAGGITGELFF. CDR3 sequence (DNA): TGTGCCAGCAGCGTAGCGGGAGGTATCACCGGGGAGCTGTTTTTT.